This T cell receptor (beta chain) was sequenced for a study of OX40 agonist ivuxolimab in advanced cancers. Study in general: Anti-PD-1, anti-PD-L1 or anti-CTLA-4 therapy given earlier was allowed, and 30% to 45% had some. Three patients, one with hepatocellular carcinoma and two with cutaneous melanoma, responded partially.

Profiling relied on immunoSEQ multiplex PCR, and the TCRdb table lists in-frame clones only, not all of them. The sample lists about 79,000 clones, approximately 80% occurring once. The CDR3 totals 13 residues. The V gene lost 1 base and the J gene lost 4 bases, with 7 bases spanning the gap. Germline CDR1 and CDR2: SGHDT and YYEEEE. This clone appeared a few times. Its target is not known. Study-level results: Clones of CD4+ and CD8+ blood T cells grew by week 6 at doses of 0.1 to 3.0 mg/kg.

The chain has TRBV5-6 and TRBJ2-3, with D unclear. The specimen was CD4+ or CD8+ T cells sorted from blood, collected in a trial of the OX40 agonist ivuxolimab. This TCR came from an adult with an advanced solid tumor such as melanoma, head and neck, liver or kidney cancer. This chain's CDR3 is CASSLRGADTQYF. As DNA, the CDR3 is TGTGCCAGCAGCTTGAGAGGAGCAGATACGCAGTATTTT.